The clone carrying this T cell receptor beta chain was counted a single time. These data originate in a study of blood T cell repertoires in COVID-19. CDR3 size: 14 residues. In germline, CDR1 is SGHRS, CDR2 YFSETQ. V lost 6 bases, J lost 6 bases, and 8 bases stayed unmatched. Original data processing: Reference gene primer amplification gave nucleated cell count estimates. The assay was immunoSEQ multiplex PCR, and TCRdb's table has in-frame clones only and misses some. V, J and clone size reflect that table, while D and trimming were determined from the DNA. The repertoire holds 150,000 to 200,000 clones, with roughly 80% as singletons.

The rearrangement joins TRBV5-1 to TRBJ2-2; TRBD2 matches 7 bases. This clonotype was obtained from a woman in her forties or fifties who had recovered from COVID-19. The sample was PBMCs or T cells enriched from blood (not recorded which). CDR3 in DNA: TGCGCCAGCACCCGACTAGCTGAATCCGGGGAGCTGTTTTTT. Translated: CASTRLAESGELFF.